This T cell receptor (beta chain) was sequenced for a study of blood T cell repertoires in COVID-19 (dated by TCRdb to the early 2020s). For the wider study: Samples covering the acute and convalescent phases of COVID-19 were provided by collaborators in the United States, Italy and Spain. The material from the prospective study consisted of cDNA or gDNA derived from T cells, B-cell-depleted T cells, or PBMCs. The dataset comprised deeply sampled blood TCRbeta repertoires from subjects exposed to, actively infected with, or recovered from COVID-19. The repertoires were released in a freely available public database intended as a resource for research on the immune response to SARS-CoV-2. The samples were drawn from the first 160 participants of the ongoing ImmuneRACE study and from 1,200 or so subjects provided by 6 global collaborators. A de-identified subject ID, COVID-19 status, age in years and sex were almost always included in the sample metadata. Where HLA class I and class II types were available, the types were taken from metadata supplied by the sample provider, not from assay-based typing. Study-wide conclusions, independent of this receptor: How much clinical and demographic metadata was included differed by source and by participant, and the metadata was provided uncurated.

Enrolling through a virtual design, the prospective study's participants ranged in age from about 18 to 89 years and lived across 20 to 30 United States geographic areas. To assign participants to cohorts, the prospective study relied on clinical history that participants themselves reported in a screening survey and a study questionnaire. In the prospective study, mobile phlebotomists collected whole blood, serum and a nasopharyngeal or oropharyngeal swab from each participant. Participants in the prospective study had the option to provide additional blood draws and questionnaires over a roughly 2-month period. Before DNA extraction, blood samples from the prospective study were shipped at room temperature or frozen. The immunoSEQ Assay, a bias-controlled multiplex PCR, was used to amplify TCRbeta CDR3 regions from genomic DNA. The authors' analysis ran thus. Nucleated cell counts per sample were estimated from amplification of reference gene primers within the assay. To quantify the absolute abundance of each unique TCRbeta CDR3 rearrangement, sequence reads were collapsed and filtered. For each sample, productive Simpson clonality was calculated by taking the square root of Simpson's diversity index across productive rearrangements. The table was pulled from immuneACCESS by TCRdb, which kept in-frame rearrangements only. Such tables lose some clones; where checked, under half of the loss comes from unresolved V genes, and the rest has no known cause. The V and J calls and clone size come from that table; D and trimming were worked out from the DNA. This sample holds 150,000 to 200,000 clones; 76% were observed only once. The top ten clonotypes cover roughly 17% of the sample.

A word on this clone: This clone's antigen is unknown. No quality values exist for individual bases; no much larger clone is one base distant.

The CDR3 goes from the cysteine to the phenylalanine over 19 residues. The retained sequence is limited to the CDR3, 57 bases, with the frame set at the first base. The V and J genes are TRBV1 and TRBJ2-1; the table names TRBD2, a call not compared with the DNA. TRBV1 is listed as a pseudogene. Sequencing was done on a sample of PBMCs or T cells enriched from blood (not recorded which). This clonotype was obtained from a woman between 45 and 65 years old with acute COVID-19. The nucleotides are TGCACCAGCAGCCAAGATCGTAGTAGCGGGGGGATTCTGGAGAGTGAGCAGTTCTTC. It codes for CTSSQDRSSGGILESEQFF.